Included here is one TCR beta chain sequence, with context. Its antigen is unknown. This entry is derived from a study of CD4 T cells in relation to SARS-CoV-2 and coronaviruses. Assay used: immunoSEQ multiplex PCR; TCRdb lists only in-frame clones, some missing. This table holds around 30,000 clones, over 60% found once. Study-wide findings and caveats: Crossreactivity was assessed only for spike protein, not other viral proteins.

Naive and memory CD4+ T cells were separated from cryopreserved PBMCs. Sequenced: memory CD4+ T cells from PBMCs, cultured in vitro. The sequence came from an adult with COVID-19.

The CDR3, as DNA: TGTGCCAGCAGCGCGACAGGGAACACTGAAGCTTTCTTT. Its translation is CASSATGNTEAFF. The V gene is TRBV7-9, the J gene TRBJ1-1, with D possibly TRBD1 on 6 matching bases. V lost 5 bases and J 1 base, leaving 8 bases between the germline ends. There are 13 residues in the CDR3. Germline V gene lookup returns CDR1 SEHNR and CDR2 FQNEAQ (reference sequence).